The 32 T cell receptor beta chains presented below share a single source sample, sequenced in a study of blood T cell repertoires in COVID-19. The method was immunoSEQ multiplex PCR; TCRdb's version includes in-frame clones alone and lacks a portion of them. The sample lists nearly 250,000 clones; 85% were seen once. Sequencing was carried out using PBMCs or T cells enriched from blood (not recorded which). Receptor source: a woman in her forties or fifties with acute COVID-19.

This chain uses TRBV5-6 with TRBJ2-5, with no clear D. The V end lost 2 bases, the J end lost 5 bases, and 10 bases lay between the germline ends. The V gene's germline CDR1 is SGHDT and CDR2 YYEEEE. The CDR3 runs 13 residues. CDR3 loop: CASSFTRSETQYF. The CDR3 DNA follows: TGTGCCAGCAGCTTTACACGGAGCGAGACCCAGTACTTC. The whole variable domain, filled in from reference TRBV5-6 and TRBJ2-5, reads DAGVTQSPTHLIKTRGQQVTLRCSPKSGHDTVSWYQQALGQGPQFIFQYYEEEERQRGNFPDRFSGHQFPNYSSELNVNALLLGDSALYLCASSFTRSETQYFGPGTRLLVL.

The V call is TRBV7-8, the J call TRBJ1-4; D is undetermined. V was shortened by 5 bases and J by 8 bases, with 24 bases between the two germline ends. Germline CDR1 reads SGHVS; CDR2 reads FQNEAQ. The CDR3 spans 17 residues. CDR3 sequence: CASSDPGGLGVGEKLFF. In DNA, the CDR3 is TGTGCCAGCAGCGACCCCGGAGGGCTCGGGGTAGGAGAAAAACTGTTTTTT.

CDR3 in DNA: TGTGCCAGCAGCTCCGGACCGGGGATGGCTGAAGCTTTCTTT. This encodes CASSSGPGMAEAFF. The V and J genes are TRBV6-5 and TRBJ1-1; D uncertain. The CDR3 covers 14 residues. Trimming left V 6 bases short and J 6 bases short, with 17 bases between. CDR1 MNHEY and CDR2 SVGAGI come from the germline V gene.

The rearrangement uses TRBV27 and TRBJ2-5; TRBD2 matches at 11 bases. Germline V gives CDR1 MNHEY, CDR2 SMNVEV (reference sequence). With V trimmed by 0 bases and J by 5 bases, 2 bases remained unmatched. CDR3 size: 15 residues. The DNA of the CDR3 is TGTGCCAGCAGTTTATCGGCTAGCGGGGGGGAGACCCAGTACTTC. Amino acids: CASSLSASGGETQYF.

This clone is a singleton in its sample. The chain combines TRBV4-1 with TRBJ1-1; D uncertain. The CDR3 is made up of 15 amino acids. Trimming removed 2 bases from V and 4 bases from J, with 14 bases in between. Germline loops: CDR1 MGHRA, CDR2 YSYEKL. CDR3 coding DNA: TGCGCCAGCAGCCAACTGACGGGGAGGACCACTGAAGCTTTCTTT. Residues: CASSQLTGRTTEAFF.

This chain connects TRBV4-1 to TRBJ1-2; D unclear. This CDR3 has 16 residues. V lost 0 bases and J lost 5, with 16 bases in between. CDR1 and CDR2 (germline): MGHRA, YSYEKL. In nucleotides, the CDR3 is TGCGCCAGCAGCCAAGATACATGGGCGTCGGCTTATGGCTACACCTTC. It yields the protein CASSQDTWASAYGYTF.

The rearrangement uses TRBV19 and TRBJ1-5, with 7 bases lining up with TRBD1. Unmatched junction bases numbered 17, after V lost 2 bases and J lost 7 bases. This CDR3 is 18 amino acids long. CDR1 and CDR2 from the germline V gene are LNHDA and SQIVND (reference sequence). Here the CDR3 reads CASSIQQGLLGSSQPQHF. In DNA form, the CDR3 reads TGTGCCAGTAGTATACAACAGGGGTTACTAGGGTCGTCGCAGCCCCAGCATTTT.

The rearrangement links TRBV19 to TRBJ1-1; 8 positions agree with TRBD1. The ends lost 3 bases at V and 1 base at J; junction bases unmatched: 7. The CDR3 runs to 16 residues. Germline CDR1 LNHDA, CDR2 SQIVND (reference sequence). As DNA, the CDR3 is TGTGCCAGTAGTATGAATGGGGGGACAGGGAACACTGAAGCTTTCTTT. Translation: CASSMNGGTGNTEAFF. Full variable domain (missing parts from reference TRBV19 and TRBJ1-1): DGGITQSPKYLFRKEGQNVTLSCEQNLNHDAMYWYRQDPGQGLRLIYYSQIVNDFQKGDIAEGYSVSREKKESFPLTVTSAQKNPTAFYLCASSMNGGTGNTEAFFGQGTRLTVV.

The chain employs TRBV4-1 and TRBJ1-6, with 7 positions matching TRBD1. The V gene end was trimmed by 1 base and the J gene end by 6 bases; junction bases not matched to a gene: 3. There are 15 residues in the CDR3. Germline CDR1 reads MGHRA; CDR2 reads YSYEKL. This CDR3 is CASSQAQGVNSPLHF. In DNA form, the CDR3 reads TGCGCCAGCAGCCAAGCTCAGGGGGTTAATTCACCCCTCCACTTT.

Here the CDR3 DNA reads TGTGCCAGCAGCCAAGAACAGAAAGCTTTCTTT. It codes for CASSQEQKAFF. The rearrangement joins TRBV3-1 (or the pseudogene TRBV3-2) to TRBJ1-1; no reliable D call. This CDR3 spans 11 amino acids. The germline gives CDR1 LGHDT, CDR2 YNNKEL (reference sequence). V was cut by 0 bases and J by 9 bases, with 5 bases left in between.

This chain connects TRBV6-5 to TRBJ1-1; a possible D gene is TRBD1 (5 bases). The CDR3 runs 13 residues. CDR1 is MNHEY, CDR2 SVGAGI, per germline. Trimming pared 1 base from V and 8 bases from J, leaving 11 bases between. CDR3 sequence reads: CASSYLRGNEAFF. The DNA for the CDR3 is TGTGCCAGCAGTTACTTACGGGGGAACGAAGCTTTCTTT.

The rearrangement links TRBV3-1 (or the pseudogene TRBV3-2) to TRBJ1-6; D is perhaps TRBD1 (6 bases). Trimming stripped 8 bases from V and 10 bases from J, with 15 bases between. The CDR3 loop spans 13 amino acids. Per the germline V gene, CDR1 is LGHDT and CDR2 is YNNKEL (reference sequence). The CDR3 loop is CASSSGGQSPLHF. CDR3 DNA sequence: TGTGCCAGCTCTTCCGGGGGGCAGTCACCCCTCCACTTT.

This clone occurred a few times. The chain combines TRBV18 with TRBJ2-1; no reliable D call. V lost 3 bases, J lost 0 bases, and 9 bases lay in between. There are 15 residues in the CDR3. CDR1 is KGHSH and CDR2 is LQKENI in the germline V gene. The CDR3 DNA reads as TGTGCCAGCTCACCCGACATGAGCTCCTACAATGAGCAGTTCTTC. The encoded protein is CASSPDMSSYNEQFF.

There are a few counts of this clone. V is TRBV6-5 and J is TRBJ1-2, with D maybe TRBD1 (5 bases). Germline V gene lookup returns CDR1 MNHEY and CDR2 SVGAGI. The V and J ends lost 9 bases and 0 bases respectively, with 14 bases between them. CDR3 size: 14 residues. The CDR3 sequence is CARPRRGANYGYTF. The DNA of the CDR3 is TGTGCCAGGCCCAGACGGGGGGCTAACTATGGCTACACCTTC.

This clone was seen only a few times. This chain uses TRBV6-2 or TRBV6-3 with TRBJ1-1; TRBD1 aligns across 7 bases. Germline-derived CDR1 and CDR2 are MNHEY and SVGEGT. J was trimmed by 0 bases and V by 2 bases; bases with no gene match: 12. CDR3 length equals 18 residues. The CDR3 nucleotides read TGTGCCAGCAGTTACCCGCGGACAGGAACGCCCATGAACACTGAAGCTTTCTTT. Translating gives CASSYPRTGTPMNTEAFF.

As for this clone: The same CDR3 arises from other DNA sequences in this sample as well. CDR3 residues: CAWSAGTGNQPQHF. The CDR3 nucleotides read TGTGCCTGGAGTGCGGGGACAGGCAATCAGCCCCAGCATTTT. The V call is TRBV30, the J call TRBJ1-5; 7 bases line up with TRBD1. From germline, CDR1 is GTSNPN and CDR2 SVGIG (reference sequence). The CDR3 is made up of 14 amino acids. The V gene end was trimmed by 1 base and the J gene end by 2 bases; junction bases not matched to a gene: 2.

Worth noting for this clone: Other DNA sequences of this sample code for an identical CDR3. V and J are TRBV30 and TRBJ2-7, with D tentatively TRBD1 (6 bases). Germline-derived CDR1 and CDR2 are GTSNPN and SVGIG (reference sequence). Trimming stripped 0 bases from V and 2 bases from J, with 8 bases between. The CDR3 is 13 amino acids. The CDR3 is CAWSVQGAYEQYF. The CDR3 DNA reads as TGTGCCTGGAGTGTACAGGGCGCCTACGAGCAGTACTTC.

This clone was seen a single time. The chain is built from TRBV18 and TRBJ2-5; TRBD2 matches at 12 bases. This CDR3 is built from 17 residues. The germline CDR1 and CDR2 sequences are KGHSH and LQKENI. Trimming took 3 bases from V and 4 from J; bases not matched to a gene: 9. CDR3 protein: CASSPPSGGAVRETQYF. The DNA of the CDR3 is TGTGCCAGCTCACCTCCTAGCGGGGGGGCGGTACGAGAGACCCAGTACTTC.

The CDR3 region is CASSPQIMAETQYF. DNA for the CDR3: TGTGCCAGCAGCCCACAGATTATGGCAGAGACCCAGTACTTC. The chain carries TRBV11-2 and TRBJ2-5; D gene unclear. V lost 5 bases and J 4 bases, leaving 14 bases between the germline ends. CDR1 is SGHAT, CDR2 FQNNGV, per germline. The CDR3 covers 14 residues.

The V and J genes are TRBV6-5 and TRBJ2-7; TRBD1 matches at 7 bases. Germline lookup yields CDR1 MNHEY and CDR2 SVGAGI. V lost 7 bases, J lost 2 bases, and 5 bases stayed unmatched. The CDR3 length is 13 residues. Here the CDR3 reads CASKGAAAYEQYF. Here the CDR3 DNA reads TGTGCCAGCAAGGGGGCGGCCGCCTACGAGCAGTACTTC.

V and J are TRBV30 and TRBJ2-6, with D unclear. This CDR3 comprises 15 residues. V was pared by 2 bases and J by 0 bases, with 8 bases between. The germline gives CDR1 GTSNPN, CDR2 SVGIG (reference sequence). DNA of the CDR3: TGTGCCTGGAGTATCGGTTCCTCTGGGGCCAACGTCCTGACTTTC. It codes for CAWSIGSSGANVLTF.

The chain has TRBV6-5 and TRBJ2-7; tentative D call: TRBD2 (5 bases). The CDR3 runs 14 residues. Looked up from germline, CDR1 is MNHEY and CDR2 is SVGAGI. V lost 4 bases to trimming and J lost 4 bases, with 14 bases between them. CDR3 bases: TGTGCCAGCAGTTCCACTAGTGGTATTTACGAGCAGTACTTC. Amino acid sequence: CASSSTSGIYEQYF.

This chain uses TRBV12-5 with TRBJ1-1; 7 bases line up with TRBD1. The junction had 5 bases not matched to a gene; V was cut back by 4 bases and J by 6 bases. The CDR3 covers 13 residues. Germline assignment: CDR1 LGHNT and CDR2 FRNRAP. CDR3 nucleotides: TGTGCTAGTGGTTCCGGGACAGTCCCTGAAGCTTTCTTT. Translated, it gives CASGSGTVPEAFF.

The gene calls are TRBV7-2 and TRBJ2-3; possible D gene TRBD1, 5 bases. Germline V gives CDR1 SGHTA, CDR2 FQGNSA. V lost 6 bases, J lost 1 base, and 8 bases lay in between. The CDR3 consists of 13 residues. The CDR3 nucleotides are TGTGCCAGCAGACTGACAGGCACAGATACGCAGTATTTT. It encodes CASRLTGTDTQYF.

The V and J genes are TRBV2 and TRBJ1-1, with D unclear. This CDR3 is 13 amino acids long. The germline gives CDR1 SNHLY, CDR2 FYNNEI. With 2 bases removed from V and 12 bases from J, the gap between germline ends came to 16 bases. In DNA form, the CDR3 reads TGTGCCAGCAGTGAAAGTACAGTGTCCGAATCTTTCTTT. Translated: CASSESTVSESFF.

This chain uses TRBV30 with TRBJ1-5; maybe TRBD1 (5 bases). V lost 5 bases, J lost 4 bases, and 9 bases lay in between. Germline V CDR1 and CDR2: GTSNPN, SVGIG (reference sequence). The CDR3 runs to 12 residues. CDR3 in amino acids: CAWAQENQPQHF. In nucleotides, the CDR3 is TGTGCCTGGGCACAGGAAAATCAGCCCCAGCATTTT.

The V call is TRBV12-3 or TRBV12-4, the J call TRBJ1-2; D gene ambiguous. V dropped 4 bases and J dropped 6 bases, with 12 bases sitting between them. The CDR3 totals 13 residues. The CDR3 here is CASSSPGFNGYTF. DNA of the CDR3: TGTGCCAGCAGTTCCCCAGGATTTAATGGCTACACCTTC.

V is TRBV2 and J is TRBJ1-2; no clear D gene. Germline V lookup: CDR1 SNHLY, CDR2 FYNNEI. The CDR3 contains 13 residues. Trimming stripped 5 bases from V and 8 bases from J, with 15 bases between. CDR3 DNA: TGTGCCAGCAGTTTATCAACATTGGAGGGCTACACCTTC. It is translated as CASSLSTLEGYTF.

This chain uses TRBV4-1 with TRBJ1-5, with D perhaps TRBD1 (5 bases). Germline V gene sequence: CDR1 MGHRA, CDR2 YSYEKL. CDR3 length equals 17 residues. V lost 4 bases to trimming and J lost 0 bases, with 16 bases between them. CDR3: CASSLFWEGISNQPQHF. The CDR3 bases are TGCGCCAGCAGCCTTTTTTGGGAGGGGATTAGCAATCAGCCCCAGCATTTT.

V is TRBV6-6 and J is TRBJ1-2; possibly TRBD1 for D (6 bases). V lost 0 bases and J lost 8, with 7 bases in between. Germline lookup yields CDR1 MNHNY and CDR2 SVGAGI (reference sequence). There are 12 residues in the CDR3. The CDR3 DNA follows: TGTGCCAGCAGTTACTCCAGGGGAGGCTACACCTTC. Translation: CASSYSRGGYTF.

The rearrangement links TRBV9 to TRBJ1-4, with unresolved D. The CDR3 length is 15 residues. Germline CDR1 reads SGDLS; CDR2 reads YYNGEE. Trimming stripped 0 bases from V and 5 bases from J, with 11 bases between. DNA for the CDR3: TGTGCCAGCAGCGTAGACGGTAGCCCCAATGAAAAACTGTTTTTT. This codes for CASSVDGSPNEKLFF.

CDR3 DNA sequence: TGTGCCAGCTCACCTTCCACAGGGGGCGGATATGGCTACACCTTC. Its protein product is CASSPSTGGGYGYTF. The J gene is TRBJ1-2, the V gene TRBV18; 9 positions match TRBD1. Germline lookup yields CDR1 KGHSH and CDR2 LQKENI. The junction had 7 bases not matched to a gene; V was cut back by 3 bases and J by 5 bases. The CDR3 has 15 residues. Variable domain in full (rest from reference TRBV18 and TRBJ1-2): NAGVMQNPRHLVRRRGQEARLRCSPMKGHSHVYWYRQLPEEGLKFMVYLQKENIIDESGMPKERFSAEFPKEGPSILRIQQVVRGDSAAYFCASSPSTGGGYGYTFGSGTRLTVV.